Listed below are T cell receptor beta chains from one sample, sequenced in a study of cytomegalovirus exposure and HLA in healthy donors. Clones were sequenced by immunoSEQ multiplex PCR, and TCRdb holds only the in-frame ones, with some missing. The table shows under 200,000 clones, with 84% occurring only once. The sample taken for sequencing was PBMCs. These receptors were collected from a man under 40 in good health and CMV-seronegative. Each CDR3 is given with its conserved first and last residue. D genes are given only for firm matches. For some rows the clone size is stated as once, few or many, or as a class when expanded; others skip it.

>16|TRBJ2-3|few|TRBD2|TRBV5-6
CASSYGLAGVTDTQYF
TGTGCCAGCAGCTACGGACTAGCGGGGGTCACAGATACGCAGTATTTT
>15|TRBJ2-1|.|TRBD1|TRBV4-3
CASSLGQGADNEQFF
TGCGCCAGCAGCCTCGGTCAGGGGGCCGACAATGAGCAGTTCTTC
>15|TRBJ1-1|.|TRBD1|TRBV6-1
CASSEADRAGTEAFF
TGTGCCAGCAGTGAAGCGGACAGGGCCGGCACTGAAGCTTTCTTT
>15|TRBJ1-1|.|.|TRBV14
CASSLLVGGNTEAFF
TGTGCCAGCAGCCTCCTCGTGGGAGGAAACACTGAAGCTTTCTTT
>16|TRBJ2-1|.|.|TRBV21-1
CASSSWEGDCLNEQFF
TGTGCCAGCAGCTCCTGGGAGGGGGACTGCCTCAATGAGCAGTTCTTC
>12|TRBJ2-7|once|.|TRBV30
CAWRDISYEQYF
TGTGCCTGGAGAGACATTTCCTACGAGCAGTACTTC
>12|TRBJ2-7|.|.|TRBV30
CAFTRVDYEQYF
TGTGCCTTCACAAGGGTGGACTACGAGCAGTACTTC
>16|TRBJ2-7|once|TRBD2|TRBV5-1
CASSPGGSSGTYEQYF
TGCGCCAGCAGCCCGGGGGGGTCTAGCGGGACCTACGAGCAGTACTTC
>15|TRBJ1-6|once|.|TRBV5-6
CASRRRRDYNSPLHF
TGTGCCAGCCGTCGGAGGCGGGACTATAATTCACCCCTCCACTTT
>13|TRBJ2-3|once|.|TRBV7-2
CASSTNTGNTQYF
TGTGCCAGCAGCACAAACACGGGGAATACGCAGTATTTT
>14|TRBJ2-2|.|.|TRBV29-1
CSAGTGATTGELFF
TGCAGCGCTGGGACGGGAGCCACCACCGGGGAGCTGTTTTTT
>15|TRBJ2-1|.|.|TRBV21-1
CASSPGQGSYNEQFF
TGTGCCAGCAGCCCCGGACAGGGATCCTACAATGAGCAGTTCTTC
>16|TRBJ1-3|.|TRBD1|TRBV28
CASRSFGTGGRNTIYF
TGTGCCAGCAGGAGTTTCGGGACAGGGGGTCGGAACACCATATATTTT
>18|TRBJ2-5|.|TRBD2|TRBV5-1
CASSRLGIAGGTWETQYF
TGCGCCAGCAGCCGTCTTGGAATAGCGGGGGGCACGTGGGAGACCCAGTACTTC
>15|TRBJ2-1|.|TRBD1|TRBV19
CASSRTGGSVGEQFF
TGTGCCAGTAGTAGGACAGGCGGTTCTGTGGGTGAGCAGTTCTTC
>16|TRBJ1-1|few|.|TRBV14
CASSQATSTGNTEAFF
TGTGCCAGCAGCCAAGCTACTTCCACAGGGAACACTGAAGCTTTCTTT
>12|TRBJ2-7|.|TRBD1|TRBV5-1
CASSLYRGEQYF
TGCGCCAGCAGCTTGTACAGGGGCGAGCAGTACTTC
>15|TRBJ1-3|.|TRBD1|TRBV4-1
CASSRGTASGNTIYF
TGCGCCAGCAGCCGCGGGACAGCCTCTGGAAACACCATATATTTT
>14|TRBJ1-4|once|TRBD1|TRBV19
CASRQGQANEKLFF
TGTGCCAGCAGACAGGGACAGGCTAATGAAAAACTGTTTTTT
>16|TRBJ2-2|few|.|TRBV7-8
CASSHSATANTGELFF
TGTGCCAGCAGCCACTCCGCAACAGCGAACACCGGGGAGCTGTTTTTT
>16|TRBJ2-1|.|.|TRBV5-4
CASRLRRVTPYNEQFF
TGTGCCAGCAGACTGAGGCGGGTGACCCCCTACAATGAGCAGTTCTTC
>15|TRBJ2-7|once|.|TRBV4-3
CASSQDFYGQNEQYF
TGCGCCAGCAGCCAAGATTTCTACGGACAGAACGAGCAGTACTTC
>16|TRBJ2-1|.|.|TRBV10-3
CAIRAQVMSSYNEQFF
TGTGCCATCAGAGCACAGGTGATGAGCTCCTACAATGAGCAGTTCTTC
>16|TRBJ2-2|.|.|TRBV5-1
CASSRLGHMNTGELFF
TGCGCCAGCAGCCGGTTGGGACATATGAACACCGGGGAGCTGTTTTTT
>15|TRBJ2-3|.|TRBD1|TRBV30
CAWAPWDRVADTQYF
TGTGCCTGGGCTCCTTGGGACAGGGTCGCAGATACGCAGTATTTT
>15|TRBJ2-1|.|TRBD1|TRBV28
CASSLTGTGGNEQFF
TGTGCCAGCAGCCTCACCGGGACAGGGGGGAATGAGCAGTTCTTC
>14|TRBJ2-1|.|TRBD2|TRBV7-2
CASSPRRGGNEQFF
TGTGCCAGCAGCCCCCGGCGGGGGGGCAATGAGCAGTTCTTC
>15|TRBJ2-6|.|.|TRBV5-1
CASSLQVSGANVLTF
TGCGCCAGCAGCTTACAGGTCTCTGGGGCCAACGTCCTGACTTTC
>16|TRBJ1-1|once|TRBD1|TRBV19
CASSPTGDRRFQRAFF
TGTGCCAGTAGTCCTACTGGGGACAGGAGATTTCAACGGGCTTTCTTT